The sequence of this TCR beta chain was determined in a study of neurological immune-mediated disorders. Findings and caveats of the study: The expanded clones of different subjects shared no CDR3 amino acid sequences (suggesting private repertoires in all groups). Whereas HTLV-1-associated myelopathy showed the most TCR clonal expansion, multiple sclerosis showed the least, with levels below those of healthy controls.

Every sequencing run generated over 170 million TCR-beta sequences from 15-18 subjects. TCRdb reanalysed the 5' RACE reads using MiXCR and keeps one entry per CDR3 protein. This sample has approximately 70,000 distinct CDR3 sequences; around 5% occur once, and the top ten carry about 2.2%. Trimming took off 5 bases at V and 6 bases at J, with 16 bases between the two ends. CDR3 length: 14 residues. Looked up from germline, CDR1 is SEHNR and CDR2 is FQNEAQ (reference sequence). This clonotype was counted between two and nine times. The antigen remains unidentified. The TCR sequence derives from a woman in her 70s with multiple sclerosis. The chain recombines TRBV7-9 with TRBJ1-1; the D is unclear. Material: PBMCs. CDR3 sequence (DNA): TGTGCCAGCAGCCGATCCGAGATTAGGGCTGAAGCTTTCTTT. The encoded protein is CASSRSEIRAEAFF.